This T cell receptor beta chain was identified in a study of shared clonotypes between healthy human individuals. From germline, CDR1 is SNHLY and CDR2 FYNNEI. Trimming removed 2 bases from V and 0 bases from J, with 10 bases in between. The CDR3 has 16 amino acids. As concerns this clone: Its antigen remains unknown.

Overall study results and limits: It was expected that sequencing depth would affect clonotype sharing among donors.

Clones were sequenced by immunoSEQ multiplex PCR, and TCRdb holds only the in-frame ones, with some missing. The profile covers nearly 1,000,000 clones, with 76% appearing a single time and around 1.4% taken by the ten largest. The rearrangement uses TRBV2 and TRBJ2-2; possible D gene TRBD1, 6 bases. The TCR was taken from a man younger than 35 in good health. The sequencing sample was made of memory CD4+ T cells sorted from blood. The subset here: CD45RA-negative fraction. CDR3 region: CASSERGTTNTGELFF. In DNA, the CDR3 is TGTGCCAGCAGTGAAAGAGGGACAACGAACACCGGGGAGCTGTTTTTT.